Given below is one T cell receptor (beta chain) in context. This clonotype was seen at least ten times. Its binding antigen is unknown. No quality values exist for individual bases; no much larger clone is one base distant. Sequencing relied on an Illumina HiSeq 2500. Quantitative 5'-RACE with molecular barcodes was used to prepare TCR beta libraries. Regarding the original processing steps: A new computational method, built on a probabilistic model of VDJ rearrangement, was used to identify disease-linked TCR variants. Clones were called with MiXCR by TCRdb after fastp trimmed the public reads at Q25, and only in-frame beta chains were retained. Each entry is one CDR3 protein sequence, shown with its most common DNA and genes. The V and J calls and clone size are TCRdb's, not the authors'. This sample comprises approximately 300,000 distinct CDR3 sequences, roughly 8% of them detected only once. Jointly, the top ten make up 13% to 15% of the sample.

From V the trimming removes 4 bases and from J it removes 7 bases, while the gene matches leave 14 bases of the junction unaccounted for. CDR3 length: 16 amino acids, cysteine to phenylalanine. Of all the DNA, just the CDR3 is kept, 48 bases in frame from base 1. The germline V gene gives CDR1 as SQVTM and CDR2 as ANQGSEA. This sample was taken from a study of CD8 T cells in ankylosing spondylitis (dated by TCRdb to the late 2010s). For the wider study: T cell receptor beta repertoires were profiled in healthy donors and ankylosing spondylitis patients so that disease-linked TCR variants could be found. Peripheral blood samples were taken, and synovial fluid was additionally collected from ankylosing spondylitis patients. The full study cohort comprised around 25 ankylosing spondylitis patients and roughly 100 healthy donors. The paper's findings and limits, for the study overall: The disease-linked clones were reported as significantly enriched in matched synovial fluid samples from ankylosing spondylitis patients. In peripheral blood, the disease-linked clones were found at relatively low frequencies and had a CD8+ phenotype. Some of the motif variants had been reported before in the synovial fluid and blood of reactive arthritis patients, a finding that suggests common disease-initiation mechanisms. A TCR beta motif made up of about eight highly homologous amino acid variants appeared to be characteristic of blood from ankylosing spondylitis patients.

The receptor was derived from a male donor with ankylosing spondylitis. The sequenced sample consisted of blood, either unsorted or a sorted T cell fraction (not recorded which). This sequence uses TRBV29-1 and TRBJ2-1; 9 central bases correspond to TRBD2. The DNA reads TGCAGCGTTGCTGGACTAAGCTTAGCGGGAGTAAATGAGCAGTTCTTC. This encodes CSVAGLSLAGVNEQFF.